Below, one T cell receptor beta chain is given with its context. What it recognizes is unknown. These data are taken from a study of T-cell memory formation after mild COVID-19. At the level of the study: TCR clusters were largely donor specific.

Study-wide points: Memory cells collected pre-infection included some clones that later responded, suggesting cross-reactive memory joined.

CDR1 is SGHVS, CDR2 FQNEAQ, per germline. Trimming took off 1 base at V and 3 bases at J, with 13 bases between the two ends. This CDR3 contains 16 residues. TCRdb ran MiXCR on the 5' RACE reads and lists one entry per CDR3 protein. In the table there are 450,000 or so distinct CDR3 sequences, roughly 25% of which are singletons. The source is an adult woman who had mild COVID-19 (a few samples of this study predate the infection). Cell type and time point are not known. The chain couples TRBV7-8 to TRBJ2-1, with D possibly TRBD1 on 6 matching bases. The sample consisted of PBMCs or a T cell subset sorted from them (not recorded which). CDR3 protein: CASSLDWGQVYNEQFF. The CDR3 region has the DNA TGTGCCAGCAGCTTAGATTGGGGGCAAGTCTACAATGAGCAGTTCTTC.